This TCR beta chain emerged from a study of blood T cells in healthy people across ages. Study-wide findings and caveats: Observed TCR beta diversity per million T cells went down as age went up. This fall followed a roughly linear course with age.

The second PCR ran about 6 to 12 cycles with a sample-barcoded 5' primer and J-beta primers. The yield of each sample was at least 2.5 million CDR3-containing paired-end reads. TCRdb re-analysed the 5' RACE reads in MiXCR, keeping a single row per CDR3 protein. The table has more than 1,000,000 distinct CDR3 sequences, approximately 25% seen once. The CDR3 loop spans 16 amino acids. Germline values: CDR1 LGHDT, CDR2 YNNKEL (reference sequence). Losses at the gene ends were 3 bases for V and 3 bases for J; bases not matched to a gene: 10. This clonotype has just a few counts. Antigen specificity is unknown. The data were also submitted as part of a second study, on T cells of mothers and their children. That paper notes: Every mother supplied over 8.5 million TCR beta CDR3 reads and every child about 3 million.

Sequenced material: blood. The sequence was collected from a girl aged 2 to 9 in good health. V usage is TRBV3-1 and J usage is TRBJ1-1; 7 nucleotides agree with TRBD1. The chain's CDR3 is CASSQATGTAYTEAFF. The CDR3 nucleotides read TGTGCCAGCAGCCAGGCTACCGGGACAGCGTACACTGAAGCTTTCTTT.